The 29 T cell receptor beta chains below come from one sample, sequenced in a study of a mutant IDH1 vaccine in newly diagnosed glioma. The table came from immunoSEQ multiplex PCR; TCRdb's copy has only in-frame clones and leaves some out. The sample contains fewer than 70,000 clones, under 85% of which appear only once. Time point described: week 11, during vaccination. Every vaccine dose comprised 300 ug of mutant IDH1 20-mer peptide plus topical imiquimod. Antigens of these TCRs are unknown. Sequenced here: PBMCs, sampled from a glioma patient whose treatment included an IDH1 peptide vaccine. The receptors come from a man aged 30-40 years with glioma.

The V and J genes are TRBV6-1 and TRBJ2-7; 9 bases align to TRBD1. Looked up from germline, CDR1 is MNHNS and CDR2 is SASEGT. J lost 2 bases, V lost 3 bases, and 5 bases had no gene match. The CDR3 consists of 15 residues. CDR3 DNA: TGTGCCAGCAGTGACCAGACAGGGGGGGCCTACGAGCAGTACTTC. Residues: CASSDQTGGAYEQYF.

The rearrangement uses TRBV10-3 and TRBJ2-5; D may be TRBD1 (6 bases). Germline CDR1 is ENHRY and CDR2 is SYGVKD. The CDR3 covers 12 residues. V lost 10 bases to trimming and J lost 4 bases, with 13 bases between them. CDR3 DNA sequence: TGTGCCACTCAGGGGTCCGGAGAGACCCAGTACTTC. It translates to CATQGSGETQYF.

In its sample, this clone was seen once. V and J are TRBV9 and TRBJ2-1; D gene unclear. The CDR3 contains 18 residues. Germline assignment: CDR1 SGDLS and CDR2 YYNGEE. The V end lost 4 bases, the J end lost 8 bases, and 28 bases lay between the germline ends. Here the CDR3 DNA reads TGTGCCAGCAGCATTCAACCACTAAGTAGTTACGGTGAGGATGAGCAGTTCTTC. Translated: CASSIQPLSSYGEDEQFF.

The rearrangement joins TRBV9 to TRBJ1-1; tentatively, D is TRBD1 (5 bases). There are 13 residues in the CDR3. Trimming left V 0 bases short and J 7 bases short, with 10 bases between. Germline V gene data show CDR1 as SGDLS and CDR2 as YYNGEE. CDR3 in DNA: TGTGCCAGCAGCGTAGCTGCAACAGGTGAAGCTTTCTTT. This sequence encodes CASSVAATGEAFF.

The chain employs TRBV4-1 and TRBJ1-1; D unresolved. Per germline, CDR1 MGHRA and CDR2 YSYEKL. V gave up 0 bases and J gave up 0 bases, with 8 bases separating them. This CDR3 region has 15 residues. The CDR3 DNA reads as TGCGCCAGCAGCCAAGAGCCCGGGATGAACACTGAAGCTTTCTTT. It yields the protein CASSQEPGMNTEAFF.

The CDR3, as DNA: TGCGCCAGCAGCCAAAGTTTGTACACTGAAGCTTTCTTT. Translated: CASSQSLYTEAFF. The chain couples TRBV4-1 to TRBJ1-1, with unresolved D. V lost 2 bases to trimming and J lost 3 bases, with 7 bases between them. Germline values: CDR1 MGHRA, CDR2 YSYEKL. CDR3 length: 13 amino acids.

This rearrangement joins TRBV28 to TRBJ2-5; 13 nucleotides match TRBD2. The CDR3 is 19 residues long. Germline loops: CDR1 MDHEN, CDR2 SYDVKM. The trim removed 4 bases at V and 5 bases at J, leaving 16 bases unmatched. The CDR3 coding sequence is TGTGCCAGCAGTTCATTATCCCCTGGACTAGCGGGAGAATGGGAGACCCAGTACTTC. Amino acids: CASSSLSPGLAGEWETQYF. Full variable domain (remainder filled in from reference TRBV28 and TRBJ2-5): DVKVTQSSRYLVKRTGEKVFLECVQDMDHENMFWYRQDPGLGLRLIYFSYDVKMKEKGDIPEGYSVSREKKERFSLILESASTNQTSMYLCASSSLSPGLAGEWETQYFGPGTRLLVL.

Regarding this clone: Other DNA sequences of this sample code for an identical CDR3. The rearrangement joins TRBV18 to TRBJ1-1, with a weak D call TRBD1 (6 bases). CDR1 KGHSH and CDR2 LQKENI come from the germline V gene. The CDR3 sequence is 14 residues long. V was clipped by 4 bases and J by 5 bases, with 14 bases between them. The CDR3, as DNA: TGTGCCAGCTCACTCCAGGGGCTGGGGACTGAAGCTTTCTTT. Translating gives CASSLQGLGTEAFF.

The chain is built from TRBV6-1 and TRBJ1-2, with unresolved D. Trimming took off 2 bases at V and 7 bases at J, with 11 bases between the two ends. Germline values: CDR1 MNHNS, CDR2 SASEGT. The CDR3 spans 13 residues. CDR3 sequence (DNA): TGTGCCAGCAGTGAAATACTGAACGGTGGCTACACCTTC. Residues: CASSEILNGGYTF.

The chain has TRBV28 and TRBJ1-5, with TRBD1 identical over 8 bases. Per the germline V gene, CDR1 is MDHEN and CDR2 is SYDVKM. The trim removed 3 bases at V and 4 bases at J, leaving 5 bases unmatched. The CDR3 is made up of 15 amino acids. CDR3 DNA sequence: TGTGCCAGCAGTTTCAGGGGGCAGGGGAATCAGCCCCAGCATTTT. This encodes CASSFRGQGNQPQHF.

The genes are TRBV9 and TRBJ2-7, with 9 bases matching TRBD1. The CDR3 loop spans 15 amino acids. Trimming cost V 1 base and J 4 bases; bases outside gene matches: 6. Germline V CDR1 and CDR2: SGDLS, YYNGEE. In DNA, the CDR3 is TGTGCCAGCAGCGTAACCGGGACAGGGTTATACGAGCAGTACTTC. Translating it yields CASSVTGTGLYEQYF.

The chain employs TRBV10-3 and TRBJ2-3; possibly TRBD2 for D (5 bases). The CDR3 sequence is 13 residues long. The ends were cut back, 4 bases at V and 0 bases at J, with 5 bases in the middle. The germline CDR1 and CDR2 sequences are ENHRY and SYGVKD. CDR3 sequence reads: CAISAGSTDTQYF. The CDR3, as DNA: TGTGCCATCAGTGCGGGGAGCACAGATACGCAGTATTTT.

The chain has TRBV23-1 and TRBJ2-1, with 10 bases aligning to TRBD2. TRBV23-1 is treated as an ORF (open reading frame) with a function not yet certain. With V trimmed by 1 base and J by 5 bases, 8 bases remained unmatched. This CDR3 is 17 amino acids long. The CDR3 protein is CASSQCLLAGNHNEQFF. CDR3 bases: TGCGCCAGCAGTCAATGCTTACTAGCGGGGAACCACAATGAGCAGTTCTTC.

This sequence joins TRBV9 and TRBJ2-7, with TRBD1 as a possible D gene (5 bases). Trimming shortened V by 3 bases and J by 0 bases, and 16 bases separated the two germline ends. The CDR3 extends over 16 amino acids. Germline loops: CDR1 SGDLS, CDR2 YYNGEE. In DNA, the CDR3 is TGTGCCAGCAGCGAAGTCGACAGCCCGAGCTCCTACGAGCAGTACTTC. Protein sequence: CASSEVDSPSSYEQYF.

The chain joins TRBV28 to TRBJ1-1; D unclear. V lost 2 bases and J 10 bases, leaving 11 bases between the germline ends. The CDR3 has 12 amino acids. Germline values: CDR1 MDHEN, CDR2 SYDVKM. The chain's CDR3 is CASSLTGASAFF. Written as DNA, the CDR3 is TGTGCCAGCAGTTTAACGGGTGCCTCAGCTTTCTTT.

V usage is TRBV7-8 and J usage is TRBJ2-2; D is possibly TRBD2 (5 bases). Germline V gene data show CDR1 as SGHVS and CDR2 as FQNEAQ. The V end lost 3 bases, the J end lost 0 bases, and 11 bases lay between the germline ends. The CDR3 runs to 16 residues. CDR3 coding DNA: TGTGCCAGCAGCTTTGTAGCGCGCGCGAACACCGGGGAGCTGTTTTTT. Its protein is CASSFVARANTGELFF.

The chain carries TRBV6-1 and TRBJ2-7; possible D gene TRBD2, 5 bases. Trimming removed 5 bases at V and 4 bases at J, with 15 bases between. The V gene's germline CDR1 is MNHNS and CDR2 SASEGT. The CDR3 is made up of 14 amino acids. The CDR3 nucleotides are TGTGCCAGCAGTTTATCCCATCGAGGGTACGAGCAGTACTTC. It encodes CASSLSHRGYEQYF.

The chain has TRBV5-3 and TRBJ2-7, with 7 bases fitting TRBD2. TRBV5-3 has ORF status, its function being uncertain. V shed 0 bases, J shed 2 bases, and the junction held 17 bases outside the gene matches. CDR3 size: 19 residues. CDR3 in amino acids: CARSLVQVRAGRGTYEQYF. In nucleotides, the CDR3 is TGTGCCAGAAGCTTGGTTCAAGTCAGAGCGGGACGGGGGACCTACGAGCAGTACTTC.

The chain carries TRBV14 and TRBJ2-3; 9 bases align to TRBD2. Looked up from germline, CDR1 is SGHDN and CDR2 is FVKESK. The V and J ends lost 4 bases and 2 bases, in that order; junction bases with no gene match: 7. This CDR3 spans 16 amino acids. The CDR3 bases are TGTGCCAGCAGCCTGAGGGCTAGCGGGGCCACAGATACGCAGTATTTT. It specifies CASSLRASGATDTQYF.

The rearrangement uses TRBV5-6 and TRBJ2-2; D gene uncertain. The CDR3 loop spans 13 amino acids. Germline loops: CDR1 SGHDT, CDR2 YYEEEE. V lost 4 bases and J lost 7, with 11 bases in between. The CDR3 nucleotides read TGTGCCAGCAGCCTACCCTGGGGCGGGGAGCTGTTTTTT. Residues: CASSLPWGGELFF.

The V call is TRBV2, the J call TRBJ2-5; D uncertain. Germline assignment: CDR1 SNHLY and CDR2 FYNNEI. CDR3 length equals 13 residues. Between the trimmed V and J ends, which lost 7 bases and 2 bases, there was a span of 11 bases. The CDR3 DNA follows: TGTGCCAGCAACCCTGGGGTTCAAGAGACCCAGTACTTC. Residues: CASNPGVQETQYF. Using reference TRBV2 and TRBJ2-5 for the parts outside the CDR3, the full variable domain is EPEVTQTPSHQVTQMGQEVILRCVPISNHLYFYWYRQILGQKVEFLVSFYNNEISEKSEIFDDQFSVERPDGSNFTLKIRSTKLEDSAMYFCASNPGVQETQYFGPGTRLLVL.

V usage is TRBV7-8 and J usage is TRBJ1-4; 7 positions agree with TRBD1. CDR3 length equals 15 residues. CDR1 SGHVS and CDR2 FQNEAQ come from the germline V gene. With 6 bases clipped from V and 3 bases from J, the junction kept 7 bases outside the gene matches. In DNA, the CDR3 is TGTGCCAGCAGACCCGGGACAGTCCCTAATGAAAAACTGTTTTTT. It yields the protein CASRPGTVPNEKLFF.

The genes are TRBV7-9 and TRBJ1-5; no definite D call. Germline values: CDR1 SEHNR, CDR2 FQNEAQ (reference sequence). V lost 1 base and J lost 4, with 11 bases in between. This CDR3 contains 15 residues. CDR3 sequence reads: CASSLEGRNNQPQHF. Here the CDR3 DNA reads TGTGCCAGCAGCTTAGAAGGTCGGAATAATCAGCCCCAGCATTTT.

The V call is TRBV2, the J call TRBJ1-5, with D perhaps matching TRBD1 (6 bases). V lost 8 bases to trimming and J lost 2 bases, with 16 bases between them. In germline, CDR1 is SNHLY, CDR2 FYNNEI. The CDR3 consists of 15 residues. The CDR3 DNA reads TGTGCCAGCCGGTGGGGGCAGGGTGGCAATCAGCCCCAGCATTTT. Translating gives CASRWGQGGNQPQHF.

The chain links TRBV7-7 to TRBJ2-7; D may be TRBD1 (5 bases). Germline V gene sequence: CDR1 SSHAT, CDR2 FNYEAQ (reference sequence). The CDR3 is made up of 15 amino acids. The V end was cut by 6 bases, the J end by 7 bases, with 22 bases between. The CDR3 DNA is TGTGCCAGCAGTCTTGGACACGCCGGCGTCGATGAGCAGTACTTC. It yields the protein CASSLGHAGVDEQYF. Filled out from reference TRBV7-7 and TRBJ2-7, the complete variable domain reads GAGVSQSPRYKVTKRGQDVTLRCDPISSHATLYWYQQALGQGPEFLTYFNYEAQPDKSGLPSDRFSAERPEGSISTLTIQRTEQRDSAMYRCASSLGHAGVDEQYFGPGTRLTVT.

The chain recombines TRBV6-5 with TRBJ1-2; D possibly corresponds to TRBD1 (6 bases). CDR3 size: 15 residues. Germline CDR1 MNHEY, CDR2 SVGAGI. V was shortened by 6 bases and J by 3 bases, with 17 bases between the two germline ends. The CDR3 loop is CASSPNPGQYYGYTF. CDR3 DNA sequence: TGTGCCAGCAGCCCTAATCCGGGACAATACTATGGCTACACCTTC.

This clone has just a few counts. The CDR3 sequence: CASSLEVNTEAFF. The CDR3 DNA reads TGCGCCAGCAGCTTGGAAGTGAACACTGAAGCTTTCTTT. This chain joins TRBV5-1 and TRBJ1-1; no definite D call. In germline, CDR1 is SGHRS, CDR2 YFSETQ. The V gene lost 0 bases and the J gene lost 0 bases, with 3 bases spanning the gap. CDR3 length: 13 residues. The full variable domain, its missing parts supplied by reference TRBV5-1 and TRBJ1-1, is KAGVTQTPRYLIKTRGQQVTLSCSPISGHRSVSWYQQTPGQGLQFLFEYFSETQRNKGNFPGRFSGRQFSNSRSEMNVSTLELGDSALYLCASSLEVNTEAFFGQGTRLTVV.

This clone was counted once. The J gene is TRBJ2-3, the V gene TRBV7-2; TRBD2 agrees at 8 bases. Germline lookup yields CDR1 SGHTA and CDR2 FQGNSA. The CDR3 has 14 amino acids. The junction had 5 bases not matched to a gene; V was cut back by 5 bases and J by 4 bases. The CDR3 coding sequence is TGTGCCAGCAGCCCTGGACTAGCTGCAGATACGCAGTATTTT. This gives the protein CASSPGLAADTQYF.

The chain joins TRBV2 to TRBJ1-5; D is uncertain. Trimming removed 4 bases at V and 9 bases at J, with 16 bases between. The CDR3 runs 14 residues. Germline CDR1 SNHLY, CDR2 FYNNEI. CDR3 region: CASSVGGPGRPQHF. The CDR3 DNA reads TGTGCCAGCAGTGTTGGAGGGCCCGGGCGGCCCCAGCATTTT. Combining the CDR3 with reference TRBV2 and TRBJ1-5 gives the whole variable domain EPEVTQTPSHQVTQMGQEVILRCVPISNHLYFYWYRQILGQKVEFLVSFYNNEISEKSEIFDDQFSVERPDGSNFTLKIRSTKLEDSAMYFCASSVGGPGRPQHFGDGTRLSIL.